This record covers a single T cell receptor (beta chain). No antigen is known for it. The sample holds no much larger clone one base away, and base qualities are not on file. V loses 5 bases, J loses 3 bases, and the germline ends lie 13 bases apart. Its CDR3 holds 15 amino acids, cysteine through phenylalanine. CDR3 DNA only is kept here, 45 bases in frame from base 1. For CDR1 and CDR2, the germline V gene lists SGHNT and YENEEA. The data are from a study of OX40 agonist ivuxolimab in advanced cancers. Turning to the overall study: Ivuxolimab was an agonistic, fully human IgG2 monoclonal antibody directed against OX40 (CD134), a costimulatory receptor. Patients were allowed to have had prior anti-PD-1, anti-PD-L1 or anti-CTLA-4 therapy, and 30% to 50% of the dose-escalation patients had previously received checkpoint inhibitors. Intravenous ivuxolimab was administered to patients every 2 weeks at six dose levels: 0.01, 0.1, 0.3, 1.5, 3 and 10 mg/kg. The paper covers the monotherapy dose-escalation part of the phase I ivuxolimab trial, which included N of about 50 patients. The purpose of peripheral TCRbeta sequencing was to test whether ivuxolimab changed TCR sequence diversity and led to clonal T-cell expansion. Three dose-escalation patients achieved partial responses, one with hepatocellular carcinoma and two with cutaneous melanoma. A male proportion of around 80% and a mean age of 60 years, ranging from about 20 to 85, were recorded for the dose-escalation cohort. Of the approximately 50 dose-escalation patients, hepatocellular carcinoma was present in approximately 20, melanoma in around 15, renal cell carcinoma in 9 and head and neck cancer in 9.

To sequence the TCRbeta CDR3 region, genomic DNA was isolated from the sorted cells. The immunoSEQ Assay was used to sequence the TCRbeta CDR3 regions. This immuneACCESS table, as held by TCRdb, lists in-frame sequences with V and J called but not all clones. Of the missing ones, under half trace to an unresolved V gene in checked studies; the others have no known cause. Here the sample has roughly 90,000 clones; 75% to 90% occur a single time. The ten largest clones add up to approximately 0.22% of the sample. Patients with a history of autoimmune disease or receiving systemic immunosuppression were excluded from the trial. Peripheral blood for TCR sequencing was collected from all dose cohorts at baseline, on cycle 4 day 1, and on cycle 7 day 1. The samples were taken from a phase I, first-in-human, multicenter, open-label dose-escalation trial of ivuxolimab. Adults with locally advanced or metastatic melanoma, renal cell, hepatocellular, or head and neck squamous cell carcinoma were enrolled in the trial. Before TCR sequencing, CD4+ T cells and CD8+ T cells were sorted from peripheral blood as separate populations.

Points the paper makes about the study in general: The antigen specificity of the peripheral T cells that underwent clonal expansion was not determined. After ivuxolimab, more expanded clones were found on average in CD8+ T cells than in CD4+ T cells. At doses of 0.1 to 3.0 mg/kg, clonal expansion of both CD4+ and CD8+ blood T cells was observed from baseline to week 6. In partial responders in the 0.1-3.0 mg/kg groups, normalized peripheral clonal expansion was found to be among the lowest, especially among CD8+ T cells. Low levels of normalized T-cell clonal expansion were also seen in some patients who did not respond.

The rearrangement combines TRBV11-3 with TRBJ2-2, with the identity of the D gene unclear. This TCR was sampled from an adult with an advanced solid tumor such as melanoma, head and neck, liver or kidney cancer. Specimen: CD4+ or CD8+ T cells sorted from blood, collected in a trial of the OX40 agonist ivuxolimab. The nucleotide sequence reads as follows: TGTGCCAGCAGCAAAGAGGACGCATACACCGGGGAGCTGTTTTTT. This translates into CASSKEDAYTGELFF.